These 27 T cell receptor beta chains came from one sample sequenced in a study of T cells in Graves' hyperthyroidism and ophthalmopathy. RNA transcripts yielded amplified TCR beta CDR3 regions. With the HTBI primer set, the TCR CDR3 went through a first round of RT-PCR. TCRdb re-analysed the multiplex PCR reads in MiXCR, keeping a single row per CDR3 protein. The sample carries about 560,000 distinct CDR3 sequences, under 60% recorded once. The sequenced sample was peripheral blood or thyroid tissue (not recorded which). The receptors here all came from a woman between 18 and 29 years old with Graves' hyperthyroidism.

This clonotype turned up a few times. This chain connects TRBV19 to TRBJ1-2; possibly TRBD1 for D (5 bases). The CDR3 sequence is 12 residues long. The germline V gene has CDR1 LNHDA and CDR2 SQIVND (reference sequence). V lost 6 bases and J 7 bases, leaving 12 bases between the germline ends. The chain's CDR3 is CASSWGGSGYTF. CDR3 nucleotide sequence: TGTGCCAGTAGCTGGGGGGGTTCTGGCTACACCTTC.

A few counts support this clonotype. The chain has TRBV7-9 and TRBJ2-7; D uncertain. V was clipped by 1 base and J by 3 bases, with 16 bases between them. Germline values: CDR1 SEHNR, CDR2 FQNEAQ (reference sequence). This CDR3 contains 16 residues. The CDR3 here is CASSLGGTVVIYEQYF. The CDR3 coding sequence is TGTGCCAGCAGCTTAGGTGGAACGGTGGTTATCTACGAGCAGTACTTC. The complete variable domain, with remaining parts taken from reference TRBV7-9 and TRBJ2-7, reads DTGVSQNPRHKITKRGQNVTFRCDPISEHNRLYWYRQTLGQGPEFLTYFQNEAQLEKSRLLSDRFSAERPKGSFSTLEIQRTEQGDSAMYLCASSLGGTVVIYEQYFGPGTRLTVT.

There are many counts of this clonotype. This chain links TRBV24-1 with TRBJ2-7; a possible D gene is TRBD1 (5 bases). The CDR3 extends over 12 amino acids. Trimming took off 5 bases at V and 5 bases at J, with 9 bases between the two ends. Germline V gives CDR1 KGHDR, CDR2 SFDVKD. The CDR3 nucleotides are TGTGCCACCAGTGGGGCAGGGAACGAGCAGTACTTC. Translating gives CATSGAGNEQYF.

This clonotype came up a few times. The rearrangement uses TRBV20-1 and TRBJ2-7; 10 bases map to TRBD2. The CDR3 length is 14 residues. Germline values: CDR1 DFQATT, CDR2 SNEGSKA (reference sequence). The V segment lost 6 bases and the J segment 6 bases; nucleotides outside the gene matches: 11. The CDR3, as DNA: TGCAGTGCCACCCAGGGACTAGCGATTAGCGAGCAGTACTTC. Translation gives CSATQGLAISEQYF.

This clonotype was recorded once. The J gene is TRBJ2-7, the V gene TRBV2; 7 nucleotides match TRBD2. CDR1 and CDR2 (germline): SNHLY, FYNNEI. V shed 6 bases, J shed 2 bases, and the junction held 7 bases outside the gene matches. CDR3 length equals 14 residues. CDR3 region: CASRSGTNAYEQYF. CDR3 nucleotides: TGTGCCAGCAGGTCCGGGACTAACGCCTACGAGCAGTACTTC.

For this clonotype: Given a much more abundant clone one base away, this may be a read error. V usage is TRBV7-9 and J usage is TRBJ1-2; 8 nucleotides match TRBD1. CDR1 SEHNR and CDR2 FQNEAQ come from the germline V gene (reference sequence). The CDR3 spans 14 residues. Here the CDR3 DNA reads TGTGCCAGCAGCTTCAGGGGGCGGGACTATGGCCACACCTTC. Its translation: CASSFRGRDYGHTF. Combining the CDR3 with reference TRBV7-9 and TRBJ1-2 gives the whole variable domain DTGVSQNPRHKITKRGQNVTFRCDPISEHNRLYWYRQTLGQGPEFLTYFQNEAQLEKSRLLSDRFSAERPKGSFSTLEIQRTEQGDSAMYLCASSFRGRDYGHTFGSGTRLTVV.

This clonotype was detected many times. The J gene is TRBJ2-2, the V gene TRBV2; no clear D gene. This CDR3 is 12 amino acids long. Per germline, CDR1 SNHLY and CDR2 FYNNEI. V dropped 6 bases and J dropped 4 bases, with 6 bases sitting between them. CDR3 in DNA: TGTGCCAGCAGGGCTTCCACCGGGGAGCTGTTTTTT. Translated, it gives CASRASTGELFF.

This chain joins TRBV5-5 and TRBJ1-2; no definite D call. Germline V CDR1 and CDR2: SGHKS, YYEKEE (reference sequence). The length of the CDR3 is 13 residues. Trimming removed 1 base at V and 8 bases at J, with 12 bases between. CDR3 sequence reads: CASSLWGVRGYTF. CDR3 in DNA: TGTGCCAGCAGCTTGTGGGGAGTGAGAGGCTACACCTTC.

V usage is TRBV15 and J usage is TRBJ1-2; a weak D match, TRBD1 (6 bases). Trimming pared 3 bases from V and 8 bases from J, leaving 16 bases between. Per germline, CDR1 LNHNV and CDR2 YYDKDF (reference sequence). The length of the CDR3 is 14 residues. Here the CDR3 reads CATSSLVGGGGYTF. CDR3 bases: TGTGCCACCAGCAGCTTGGTAGGGGGAGGCGGCTACACCTTC.

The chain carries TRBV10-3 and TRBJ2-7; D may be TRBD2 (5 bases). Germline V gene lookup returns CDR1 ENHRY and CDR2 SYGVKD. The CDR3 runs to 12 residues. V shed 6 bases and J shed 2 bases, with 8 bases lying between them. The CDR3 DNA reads TGTGCCATCAGGAGCGGAGCCTACGAGCAGTACTTC. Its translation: CAIRSGAYEQYF.

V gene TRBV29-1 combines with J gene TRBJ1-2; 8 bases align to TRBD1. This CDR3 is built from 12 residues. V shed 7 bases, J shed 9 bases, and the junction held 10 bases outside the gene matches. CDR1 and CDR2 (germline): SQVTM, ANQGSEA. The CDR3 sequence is CSAGGQGVSYTF. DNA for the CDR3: TGCAGCGCTGGAGGACAGGGCGTGAGCTACACCTTC.

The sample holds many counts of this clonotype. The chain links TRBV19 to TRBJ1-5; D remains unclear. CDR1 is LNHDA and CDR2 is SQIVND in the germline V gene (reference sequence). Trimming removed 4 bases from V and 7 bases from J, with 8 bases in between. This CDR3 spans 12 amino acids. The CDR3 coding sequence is TGTGCCAGTAGTAGCGGGAGCCAGCCCCAGCATTTT. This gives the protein CASSSGSQPQHF.

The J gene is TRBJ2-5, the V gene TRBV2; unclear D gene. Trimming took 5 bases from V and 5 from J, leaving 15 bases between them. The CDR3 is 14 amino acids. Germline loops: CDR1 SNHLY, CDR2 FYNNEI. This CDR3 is CASSYMAGSETQYF. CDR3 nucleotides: TGTGCCAGCAGTTACATGGCTGGCTCGGAGACCCAGTACTTC. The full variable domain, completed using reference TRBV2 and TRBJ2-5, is EPEVTQTPSHQVTQMGQEVILRCVPISNHLYFYWYRQILGQKVEFLVSFYNNEISEKSEIFDDQFSVERPDGSNFTLKIRSTKLEDSAMYFCASSYMAGSETQYFGPGTRLLVL.

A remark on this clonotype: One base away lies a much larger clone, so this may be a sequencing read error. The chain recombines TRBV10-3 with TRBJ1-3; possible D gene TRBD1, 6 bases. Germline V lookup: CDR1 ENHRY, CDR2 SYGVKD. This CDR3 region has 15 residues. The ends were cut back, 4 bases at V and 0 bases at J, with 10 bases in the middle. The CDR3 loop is CAISATGNSGNTIYF. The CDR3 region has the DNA TGTGCCATCAGTGCCACAGGGAACTCTGGAAACACCATATATTTT.

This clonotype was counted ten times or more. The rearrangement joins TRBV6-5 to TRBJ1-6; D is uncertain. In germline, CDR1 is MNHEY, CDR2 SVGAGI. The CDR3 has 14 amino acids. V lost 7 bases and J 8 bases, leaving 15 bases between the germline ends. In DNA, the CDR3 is TGTGCCAGCACCACGGAGGCTCCGCATTCACCCCTCCACTTT. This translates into CASTTEAPHSPLHF.

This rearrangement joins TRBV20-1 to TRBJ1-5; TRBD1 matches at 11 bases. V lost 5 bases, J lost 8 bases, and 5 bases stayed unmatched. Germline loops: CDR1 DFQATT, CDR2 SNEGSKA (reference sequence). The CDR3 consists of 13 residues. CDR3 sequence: CSAGQGAFEPQHF. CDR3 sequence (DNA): TGCAGTGCTGGACAGGGGGCCTTCGAGCCCCAGCATTTT.

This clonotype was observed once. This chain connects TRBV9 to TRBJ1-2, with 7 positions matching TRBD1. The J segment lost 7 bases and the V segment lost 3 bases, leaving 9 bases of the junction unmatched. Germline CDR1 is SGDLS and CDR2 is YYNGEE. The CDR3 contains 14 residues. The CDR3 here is CASSAHRGGVGYTF. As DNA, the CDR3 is TGTGCCAGCAGCGCGCACAGGGGCGGGGTTGGCTACACCTTC.

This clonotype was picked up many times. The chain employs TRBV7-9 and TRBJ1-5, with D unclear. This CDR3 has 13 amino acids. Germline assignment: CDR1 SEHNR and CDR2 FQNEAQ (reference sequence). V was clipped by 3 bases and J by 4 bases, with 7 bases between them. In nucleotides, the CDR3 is TGTGCCAGCAGCTTCGAGGAGAATCAGCCCCAGCATTTT. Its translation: CASSFEENQPQHF.

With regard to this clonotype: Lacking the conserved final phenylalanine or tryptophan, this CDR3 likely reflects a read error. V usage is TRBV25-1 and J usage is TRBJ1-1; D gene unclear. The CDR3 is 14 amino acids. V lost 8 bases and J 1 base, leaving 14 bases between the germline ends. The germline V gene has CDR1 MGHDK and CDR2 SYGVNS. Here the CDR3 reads CASSRGRGNTEAFS. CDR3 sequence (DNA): TGTGCCAGCTCAAGAGGGAGAGGGAACACTGAAGCTTTCTCT.

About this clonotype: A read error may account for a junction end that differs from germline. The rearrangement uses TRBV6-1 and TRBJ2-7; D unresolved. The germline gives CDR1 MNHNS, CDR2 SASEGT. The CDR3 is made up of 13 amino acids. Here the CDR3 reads CASSQAQDPEQYF. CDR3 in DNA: TGTGCCAGCAGTCAAGCTCAAGATCCCGAGCAGTACTTC.

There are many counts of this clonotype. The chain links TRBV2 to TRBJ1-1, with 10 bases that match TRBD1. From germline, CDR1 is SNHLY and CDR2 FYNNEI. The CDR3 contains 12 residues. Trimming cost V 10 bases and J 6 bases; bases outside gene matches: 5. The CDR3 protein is CAIPGQGSEAFF. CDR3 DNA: TGTGCCATACCGGGACAGGGGTCTGAAGCTTTCTTT. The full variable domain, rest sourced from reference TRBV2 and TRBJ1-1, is EPEVTQTPSHQVTQMGQEVILRCVPISNHLYFYWYRQILGQKVEFLVSFYNNEISEKSEIFDDQFSVERPDGSNFTLKIRSTKLEDSAMYFCAIPGQGSEAFFGQGTRLTVV.

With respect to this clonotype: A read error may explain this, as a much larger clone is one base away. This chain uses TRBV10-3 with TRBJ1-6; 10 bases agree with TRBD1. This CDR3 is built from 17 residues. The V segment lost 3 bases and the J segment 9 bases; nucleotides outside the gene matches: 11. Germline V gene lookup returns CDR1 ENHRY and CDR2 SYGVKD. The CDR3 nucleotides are TGTGCCATCAGTGACTCCGGGACAGGGGCGGGTAGTTCACCCCTCCACTTT. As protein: CAISDSGTGAGSSPLHF.

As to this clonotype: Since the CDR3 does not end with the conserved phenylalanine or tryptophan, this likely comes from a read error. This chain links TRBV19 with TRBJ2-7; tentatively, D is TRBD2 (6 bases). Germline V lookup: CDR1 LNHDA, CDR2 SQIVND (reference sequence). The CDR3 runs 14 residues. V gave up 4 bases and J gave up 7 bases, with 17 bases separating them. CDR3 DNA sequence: TGTGCCAGTAGTACTGGGACGTGGGGGGATGAGCAGTACCTC. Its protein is CASSTGTWGDEQYL.

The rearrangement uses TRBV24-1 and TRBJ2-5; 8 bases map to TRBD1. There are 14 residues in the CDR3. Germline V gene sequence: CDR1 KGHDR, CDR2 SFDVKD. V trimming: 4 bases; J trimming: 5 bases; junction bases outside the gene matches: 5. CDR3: CATSDRQGPETQYF. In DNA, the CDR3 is TGTGCCACCAGTGACAGACAGGGGCCGGAGACCCAGTACTTC.

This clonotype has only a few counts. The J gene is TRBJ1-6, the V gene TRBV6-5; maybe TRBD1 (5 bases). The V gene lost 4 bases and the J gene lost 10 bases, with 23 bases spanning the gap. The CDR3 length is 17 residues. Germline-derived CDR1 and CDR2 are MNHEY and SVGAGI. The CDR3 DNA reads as TGTGCCAGCAGTTCGTTGGAGGGGCTTGGAAGGGTCTCACCCCTCCACTTT. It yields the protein CASSSLEGLGRVSPLHF.

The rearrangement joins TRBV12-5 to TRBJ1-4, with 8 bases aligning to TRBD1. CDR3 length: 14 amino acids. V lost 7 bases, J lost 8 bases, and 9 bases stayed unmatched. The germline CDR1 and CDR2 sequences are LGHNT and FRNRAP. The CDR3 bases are TGTGCTAGTGCCAACGACAGGGGAGGGGAAAAACTGTTTTTT. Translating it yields CASANDRGGEKLFF.

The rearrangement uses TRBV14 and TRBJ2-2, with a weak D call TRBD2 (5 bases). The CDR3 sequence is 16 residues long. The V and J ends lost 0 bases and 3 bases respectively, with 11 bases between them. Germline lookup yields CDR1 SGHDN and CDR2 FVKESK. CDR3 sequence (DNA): TGTGCCAGCAGCCAAGATGTCGCGAGGGACACCGGGGAGCTGTTTTTT. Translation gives CASSQDVARDTGELFF.